These 2 T cell receptor beta chains came from one sample sequenced in a study of type 1 regulatory T cells (dated by TCRdb to the early 2020s). Their recognized antigens are unknown. TCRdb names Illumina MiSeq as the instrument used. TCRdb passed the public sequencing reads through fastp at Q25 and MiXCR, retaining productive beta sequences. Rows are combined by CDR3 protein, so each entry shows the most common genes and DNA. Counted in this sample were 60,000 to 80,000 distinct CDR3 sequences; 63% of them appeared once. 7% to 9.5% of the sample goes to the ten largest clones. Sequencing was carried out using cultured T cells, either the whole culture or a sorted T cell fraction (not recorded which). The sample's cell subset or site, from its label and the paper: Tr1-enriched cell product generated in vitro against host alloantigens. These receptors came from a human donor in good health.

There are a few counts of this clonotype. The CDR3: CASSAGTVNQPQHF. In nucleotides, the CDR3 is TGTGCCAGCAGCGCAGGGACAGTTAATCAGCCCCAGCATTTT. This chain uses TRBV3-1 with TRBJ1-5, with 7 positions matching TRBD1. The CDR3 contains 14 residues. The V gene's germline CDR1 is LGHDT and CDR2 YNNKEL (reference sequence). Trimming removed 5 bases from V and 4 bases from J; junction bases left unmatched: 5.

The chain combines TRBV15 with TRBJ2-1; weak D call: TRBD2 (5 bases). The CDR3 is 15 amino acids. Per germline, CDR1 LNHNV and CDR2 YYDKDF (reference sequence). Trimming cost V 1 base and J 8 bases, with 15 bases left between them. DNA of the CDR3: TGTGCCACCAGCAGAGTGTCTGTGGGAGATGATGAGCAGTTCTTC. Its protein is CATSRVSVGDDEQFF.